Here is one T cell receptor (beta chain) with its context. The sample belongs to a study of neurological immune-mediated disorders. CDR1 and CDR2 (germline): ENHRY, SYGVKD. CDR3 length: 16 amino acids. Losses at the gene ends were 0 bases for V and 4 bases for J; bases not matched to a gene: 5. From the 5' RACE reads, TCRdb called clonotypes with MiXCR, one entry per CDR3 protein. Of approximately 40,000 distinct CDR3 sequences detected, more than 12% appear once; the ten largest clones hold 3.5% to 4.5%. The V call is TRBV10-3, the J call TRBJ1-1; TRBD1 aligns across 10 bases. Sequenced input: CD4+ T cells from blood. The sequence was collected from a woman aged 55 to 70 with HTLV-1-associated myelopathy (HAM/TSP). The CDR3 spells CAISESRTGGGTEAFF. As DNA, the CDR3 is TGTGCCATCAGTGAGTCGAGGACAGGGGGGGGCACTGAAGCTTTCTTT.